What follows describes a single T cell receptor (beta chain). The clone's antigen remains unknown. The junction departs from germline at one end; a sequencing error may be responsible. The immunoSEQ Assay was used to sequence TCRbeta CDR3 regions. After extraction, genomic DNA underwent amplification by bias-controlled multiplex PCR, followed by high-throughput sequencing. In the source study's methods: To quantify the absolute abundance of every unique TCRbeta CDR3 region, sequences were collapsed and filtered. T cell fraction was estimated by normalizing TCRbeta template counts to usable DNA, with usable DNA measured through amplification of reference genes found in all nucleated cells. Repertoire TCRs were annotated as SARS-CoV-2-specific by exact matching of V gene, CDR3 amino acid sequence and J gene to a known reactive TCR set. The reference SARS-CoV-2 TCR set was derived from MIRA and filtered for enrichment in COVID-19-positive ImmuneCODE repertoires, a step that removed public or cross-reactive TCRs. Based on the MIRA antigens, annotated TCRs were further analysed at the level of specific ORF or position within ORF. Breadth was defined as annotated unique rearrangements over total unique productive rearrangements; depth was the summed frequency of those rearrangements. Two-sided Wilcoxon rank-sum tests were used to compare TCR breadth between groups. What TCRdb holds here is the immuneACCESS table cut down to in-frame rearrangements. Part of the clones is not present; checked against another copy, under half of the missing clones reflect an unresolved V gene, and the others are unexplained. V and J calls and clone size follow that table, whereas D and trimming were derived from the DNA. Across this sample there are 440,000 or so clones, with less than 95% seen only once. The leading ten clones occupy under 4.5% of the sample.

This sample stems from a study of Ad26.COV2.S vaccination and SARS-CoV-2 variants (TCRdb year 2021). For the study in its entirety: Vaccine-arm donors were drawn from COV1001, a multicentre, randomized, double-blind, placebo-controlled phase I-IIa trial of Ad26.COV2.S in healthy adults. Ad26.COV2.S was given intramuscularly at 5x10^10 or 1x10^11 viral particles, as a single shot or as two shots 56 days apart. TCRbeta repertoire sequencing was used to assess the specificity and breadth of SARS-CoV-2-reactive T cell receptors after Ad26.COV2.S vaccination. A total of 32 samples were included in the TCR-sequenced set, comprising roughly 19 Ad26.COV2.S vaccine recipients, 5 placebo recipients and 8 SARS-CoV-2 convalescent individuals. Trial participants were randomized into five groups of five: low-dose or high-dose Ad26.COV2.S given once or twice, or placebo on both occasions. Investigators remained blinded to trial group allocation during experiments and outcome assessment.

Broader findings and caveats from the paper: After vaccination, substantial breadth of spike-specific CD8+ and CD4+ T cell responses was reported. Compared with placebo recipients, Ad26.COV2.S recipients showed higher spike-specific TCR breadth (P = 0.0014). The authors noted that the TCR breadth and depth analyses may have underestimated total T cell responses. The study was not powered for comparison of responses between vaccine doses or regimens. Comparable non-spike TCR breadth was observed between vaccine and placebo recipients, consistent with only spike being contained in the vaccine.

What the treatment or condition label conveys for this sample: 15 to 20 received Ad26.COV2.S at low or high dose, single or two shots; 5 received placebo; per-sample allocation not given. For vaccine and placebo recipients, the sequenced repertoires came from samples collected on day 63 after the first injection. Cohort 1b enrolled 25 adults aged 18-55 years at a single site in Boston, USA, between 29 July and 7 August 2020. As a vaccine, Ad26.COV2.S was a replication-incompetent adenovirus type 26 vector that expressed a prefusion-stabilized SARS-CoV-2 spike protein derived from the original Wuhan strain. The CDR3, from cysteine to phenylalanine, totals 16 residues. Only the CDR3 part of the read is kept: 48 bases, read in frame from the first base. Sequences SGHRS (CDR1) and YFSETQ (CDR2) are obtained from the germline V gene.

The sequence was collected from a person between 18 and 65 years old who received the Ad26.COV2.S COVID-19 vaccine or a placebo. The chain employs TRBV5-1 and TRBJ2-3; the D gene cannot be named for sure. The sample in question was peripheral blood, obtained in a trial of Ad26.COV2.S vaccine versus placebo. The CDR3 has the sequence CASSFLDILSTDTQYF. The nucleotide sequence reads as follows: TGCGCCAGCAGCTTCCTAGACATCCTTAGCACCGATACGCAGTATTTT.